Reported below is one T cell receptor beta chain. The antigen remains undetermined. The sample belongs to a study of post-analysis software for immune sequencing data. Study-wide context: In terms of disease course, relapsing-remitting, secondary progressive and progressive-relapsing multiple sclerosis were included. Findings of the study overall: Roughly 5 TRBV segments occurring more often in patients than controls included TRBV5-6, TRBV5-1 and TRBV20-1. A significant reduction in normalized Chao1 diversity was observed in multiple sclerosis patients versus controls. F-measure co-clustering was strong for batch-matched samples.

The CDR3 is made up of 17 amino acids. The V and J ends lost 2 bases and 1 base respectively, with 16 bases between them. The germline V gene has CDR1 MGHDK and CDR2 SYGVNS. Every TCR beta cDNA library bore unique molecular identifiers. Between roughly 0.9 and 11 million T cells gave rise to around 500,000 cDNA molecules. TCRdb passed the PCR reads through MiXCR, listing each CDR3 protein once. The sample lists 650,000 to 850,000 distinct CDR3 sequences, roughly 50% occurring once. V usage is TRBV25-1 and J usage is TRBJ2-3; D is uncertain. This TCR came from a girl aged 5-17 years with multiple sclerosis. The sequenced sample consisted of blood. CDR3 residues: CASSETGLAGGTDTQYF. CDR3 sequence (DNA): TGTGCCAGCAGTGAAACGGGCCTTGCTGGGGGCACAGATACGCAGTATTTT.